The T cell receptor beta chain under discussion was sequenced for a study of blood T cell repertoires in COVID-19. The method was immunoSEQ multiplex PCR; TCRdb's version includes in-frame clones alone and lacks a portion of them. Of approximately 390,000 clones listed, approximately 91% are singletons. The CDR3 runs 12 residues. Germline-derived CDR1 and CDR2 are GTSNPN and SVGIG (reference sequence). With V trimmed by 0 bases and J by 12 bases, 3 bases remained unmatched. The receptor was derived from a woman between 40 and 55 years old with acute COVID-19. The specimen sequenced was PBMCs or T cells enriched from blood (not recorded which). The chain combines TRBV30 with TRBJ1-4; 8 bases fit TRBD1. For the CDR3, the DNA is TGTGCCTGGAGTGTACAGGGGGAAGAACTGTTTTTT. This translates into CAWSVQGEELFF.